The 32 T cell receptor beta chains below all came from one sample that was sequenced in a study of blood T cell repertoires in COVID-19. Sequencing used immunoSEQ multiplex PCR; TCRdb keeps in-frame clones, though not all of them. The sample carries 76,000 or so clones, roughly 82% recorded once. The sample taken for sequencing was peripheral blood. The receptors come from a man aged 45-65 years with acute or convalescent COVID-19.

The chain joins TRBV28 to TRBJ1-2; 7 bases match TRBD1. The V segment lost 10 bases and the J segment 8 bases; nucleotides outside the gene matches: 22. The germline V gene encodes CDR1 MDHEN and CDR2 SYDVKM. The CDR3 runs to 16 residues. Here the CDR3 DNA reads TGTGCCACCTCCACGGGACAGACGTCCTGGTATGGAGGCTACACCTTC. Its protein product is CATSTGQTSWYGGYTF.

The V gene is TRBV5-1, the J gene TRBJ2-4; D perhaps matches TRBD1 (8 bases). Per the germline V gene, CDR1 is SGHRS and CDR2 is YFSETQ. This CDR3 has 16 amino acids. Trimming stripped 0 bases from V and 2 bases from J, with 12 bases between. The DNA for the CDR3 is TGCGCCAGCAGCTTGGGGACAGGGACTACCAAAAACATTCAGTACTTC. It translates to CASSLGTGTTKNIQYF.

CDR3 bases: TGTGCCAGCTCACCATCAGGGGGTCGCTCTGGAAACACCATATATTTT. This codes for CASSPSGGRSGNTIYF. The V and J genes are TRBV18 and TRBJ1-3; TRBD1 agrees at 7 bases. The V segment lost 2 bases and the J segment 0 bases; nucleotides outside the gene matches: 4. Germline V lookup: CDR1 KGHSH, CDR2 LQKENI. The CDR3 runs 16 residues.

The chain joins TRBV9 to TRBJ2-3; tentative D call: TRBD2 (5 bases). The germline V gene encodes CDR1 SGDLS and CDR2 YYNGEE. V lost 3 bases, J lost 1 base, and 6 bases lay in between. This CDR3 has 13 residues. CDR3 DNA sequence: TGTGCCAGCAGCGCCGGGGGCACAGATACGCAGTATTTT. Translating gives CASSAGGTDTQYF.

The chain couples TRBV27 to TRBJ2-7; D might be TRBD1 (6 bases). Between the trimmed V and J ends, which lost 2 bases and 4 bases, there was a span of 12 bases. This CDR3 has 14 residues. Germline V gives CDR1 MNHEY, CDR2 SMNVEV (reference sequence). The CDR3, as DNA: TGTGCCAGCAGTTTAAATTGGGGGCTGTACGAGCAGTACTTC. Amino acids: CASSLNWGLYEQYF.

The gene calls are TRBV15 and TRBJ2-1; D gene uncertain. V was trimmed by 1 base and J by 8 bases, leaving 12 bases between them. Germline V gene data show CDR1 as LNHNV and CDR2 as YYDKDF (reference sequence). The CDR3 covers 14 residues. DNA for the CDR3: TGTGCCACCAGCAGAGGTCCAAACATCTATGAGCAGTTCTTC. It translates to CATSRGPNIYEQFF.

This chain links TRBV27 with TRBJ2-1; 7 nucleotides align to TRBD2. There are 16 residues in the CDR3. V was pared by 2 bases and J by 0 bases, with 4 bases of the junction left unmatched. The germline gives CDR1 MNHEY, CDR2 SMNVEV (reference sequence). CDR3 region: CASSLVAGGSYNEQFF. The CDR3 nucleotides read TGTGCCAGCAGTTTAGTAGCGGGTGGCTCCTACAATGAGCAGTTCTTC.

V and J are TRBV7-2 and TRBJ1-2, with TRBD1 identical over 10 bases. V shed 5 bases, J shed 4 bases, and the junction held 4 bases outside the gene matches. The CDR3 contains 14 residues. Germline loops: CDR1 SGHTA, CDR2 FQGNSA. CDR3 region: CASSEDRGPYGYTF. Written as DNA, the CDR3 is TGTGCCAGCAGCGAAGACAGGGGGCCCTATGGCTACACCTTC.

The chain is built from TRBV7-9 and TRBJ2-7; tentatively, D is TRBD2 (6 bases). V was trimmed by 1 base and J by 4 bases, leaving 11 bases between them. This CDR3 is built from 14 residues. Per germline, CDR1 SEHNR and CDR2 FQNEAQ (reference sequence). CDR3 nucleotide sequence: TGTGCCAGCAGCTTAGGCGGGGCAAGTTACGAGCAGTACTTC. Protein product: CASSLGGASYEQYF.

The rearrangement joins TRBV27 to TRBJ2-7, with D perhaps TRBD1 (8 bases). This CDR3 is built from 14 residues. CDR1 and CDR2 (germline): MNHEY, SMNVEV (reference sequence). Trimming took 2 bases from V and 7 from J, leaving 15 bases between them. The CDR3 bases are TGTGCCAGCAGTTTAGACAGGGGAGGGTGGGAGCAGTACTTC. It is translated as CASSLDRGGWEQYF.

The gene calls are TRBV7-9 and TRBJ2-5; no clear D. The V and J ends lost 4 bases and 5 bases respectively, with 14 bases between them. The germline V gene encodes CDR1 SEHNR and CDR2 FQNEAQ (reference sequence). The CDR3 sequence is 14 residues long. The CDR3 here is CASSSFWSRETQYF. CDR3 nucleotide sequence: TGTGCCAGCAGCTCCTTCTGGTCCAGGGAGACCCAGTACTTC.

This chain joins TRBV7-2 and TRBJ1-3, with 8 bases fitting TRBD1. Germline values: CDR1 SGHTA, CDR2 FQGNSA. This CDR3 spans 14 amino acids. J was trimmed by 6 bases and V by 5 bases; bases with no gene match: 6. The DNA for the CDR3 is TGTGCCAGCAGCCCGAGGACAGGGCCAAACACCATATATTTT. It is translated as CASSPRTGPNTIYF.

The chain couples TRBV9 to TRBJ2-5, with 9 bases aligning to TRBD2. The germline V gene encodes CDR1 SGDLS and CDR2 YYNGEE. The CDR3 totals 16 residues. The J segment lost 0 bases and the V segment lost 4 bases, leaving 7 bases of the junction unmatched. CDR3 sequence (DNA): TGTGCCAGCAGCCCAGGACTAGCGAATGACCAAGAGACCCAGTACTTC. Translation: CASSPGLANDQETQYF.

This sequence joins TRBV9 and TRBJ1-2; 7 positions agree with TRBD1. The V gene's germline CDR1 is SGDLS and CDR2 YYNGEE. The CDR3 spans 15 residues. V dropped 0 bases and J dropped 3; count of bases not matched to a gene: 5. The CDR3 DNA reads TGTGCCAGCAGCGTAGGCCCAACAGGGGACTATGGCTACACCTTC. Translated: CASSVGPTGDYGYTF.

The V gene is TRBV7-9, the J gene TRBJ1-2; TRBD1 might be the D (6 bases). Germline V gives CDR1 SEHNR, CDR2 FQNEAQ (reference sequence). V was pared by 3 bases and J by 5 bases, with 7 bases between. This CDR3 comprises 12 residues. The CDR3 here is CASSFTGYGYTF. CDR3 DNA: TGTGCCAGCAGCTTCACAGGGTATGGCTACACCTTC.

As to this clone: The junction shows a germline mismatch at one end, possibly a read error. J is TRBJ2-1 and V is TRBV11-2, with D uncertain. Germline V gives CDR1 SGHAT, CDR2 FQNNGV. The CDR3 spans 15 residues. The CDR3 sequence is CASSVQNEPYNVQFF. CDR3 DNA: TGTGCCAGCAGCGTACAGAACGAGCCCTACAATGTGCAGTTCTTC.

This chain joins TRBV18 and TRBJ2-4; D remains ambiguous. The CDR3 runs 13 residues. V was shortened by 4 bases and J by 8 bases, with 12 bases between the two germline ends. The germline V gene has CDR1 KGHSH and CDR2 LQKENI. The CDR3 DNA reads as TGTGCCAGCTCACGACCTCCACGGGACATTCAGTACTTC. Translating gives CASSRPPRDIQYF.

The chain couples TRBV28 to TRBJ1-6, with a weak D call TRBD1 (6 bases). V was shortened by 7 bases and J by 4 bases, with 14 bases between the two germline ends. Germline V gene lookup returns CDR1 MDHEN and CDR2 SYDVKM. The CDR3 runs 15 residues. The CDR3 region is CASILRDTYNSPLHF. The CDR3 nucleotides read TGTGCCAGCATTCTCCGGGACACTTATAATTCACCCCTCCACTTT.

The genes are TRBV24-1 and TRBJ1-1; D is possibly TRBD1 (6 bases). This CDR3 comprises 13 residues. Looked up from germline, CDR1 is KGHDR and CDR2 is SFDVKD. V lost 3 bases, J lost 5 bases, and 9 bases lay in between. Written as DNA, the CDR3 is TGTGCCACCAGTGATCCGCAGGGGACTGAAGCTTTCTTT. Residues: CATSDPQGTEAFF.

The V and J genes are TRBV6-2 or TRBV6-3 and TRBJ1-5; 11 bases match TRBD1. There are 14 residues in the CDR3. Trimming took 6 bases from V and 5 from J; bases not matched to a gene: 3. The germline V gene encodes CDR1 MNHEY and CDR2 SVGEGT. CDR3 region: CASSRDRGYQPQHF. CDR3 DNA: TGTGCCAGCAGCAGGGACAGGGGGTATCAGCCCCAGCATTTT.

The chain joins TRBV5-1 to TRBJ2-7; 8 bases align to TRBD2. The junction had 5 bases not matched to a gene; V was cut back by 3 bases and J by 3 bases. This CDR3 spans 14 amino acids. The germline gives CDR1 SGHRS, CDR2 YFSETQ. CDR3 bases: TGCGCCAGCAGCTCAATAGCGGGAAACTACGAGCAGTACTTC. Protein: CASSSIAGNYEQYF.

The chain recombines TRBV4-2 with TRBJ2-1; the match to TRBD2 covers 9 bases. From germline, CDR1 is LGHNA and CDR2 YNFKEQ. J was trimmed by 2 bases and V by 4 bases; bases with no gene match: 9. The CDR3 runs to 17 residues. CDR3 nucleotide sequence: TGTGCCAGCAGCCGAGTACTAGCGGGTTTTACCTACAATGAGCAGTTCTTC. This codes for CASSRVLAGFTYNEQFF.

The chain employs TRBV7-6 and TRBJ2-1, with TRBD1 as a possible D gene (5 bases). Germline V gene lookup returns CDR1 SGHVS and CDR2 FNYEAQ. This CDR3 contains 14 residues. V dropped 3 bases and J dropped 4 bases, with 10 bases sitting between them. The CDR3 is CASSFADSYNEQFF. CDR3 coding DNA: TGTGCCAGCAGCTTCGCCGACAGTTACAATGAGCAGTTCTTC.

This chain links TRBV18 with TRBJ1-1, with a weak D call TRBD1 (6 bases). Germline V gives CDR1 KGHSH, CDR2 LQKENI. CDR3 length: 15 amino acids. The V and J ends lost 3 bases and 0 bases respectively, with 11 bases between them. The CDR3 protein is CASSPRTEMNTEAFF. CDR3 bases: TGTGCCAGCTCACCCCGGACAGAGATGAACACTGAAGCTTTCTTT.

This chain connects TRBV5-4 to TRBJ2-7; 9 bases align to TRBD1. Germline CDR1 is SGHNT and CDR2 is YYREEE (reference sequence). The length of the CDR3 is 14 residues. V lost 4 bases to trimming and J lost 4 bases; unmatched junction nucleotides: 6. The CDR3 DNA reads TGTGCCAGCAGCACACCGGGACAGGGATACGAGCAGTACTTC. It is translated as CASSTPGQGYEQYF.

This clone was detected once. The chain is built from TRBV7-9 and TRBJ2-2; TRBD1 aligns across 9 bases. Germline V gives CDR1 SEHNR, CDR2 FQNEAQ (reference sequence). J lost 6 bases, V lost 5 bases, and 13 bases had no gene match. The CDR3 is made up of 17 amino acids. The DNA for the CDR3 is TGTGCCAGCAGCGCGCACAGGGGGCCAGTGATTGCCGGGGAGCTGTTTTTT. Amino acids: CASSAHRGPVIAGELFF.

To note about this clone: Distinct nucleotide sequences in the sample also encode this CDR3. The chain carries TRBV20-1 and TRBJ2-1; D is undetermined. The CDR3 spans 10 residues. Trimming removed 6 bases at V and 8 bases at J, with 8 bases between. Germline CDR1 DFQATT, CDR2 SNEGSKA (reference sequence). CDR3 residues: CSASSHEQFF. Here the CDR3 DNA reads TGCAGTGCCTCCTCCCATGAGCAGTTCTTC.

The CDR3 DNA reads TGTGCCAGCAGTTTAACAGGCAACTATGGCTACACCTTC. Encoded protein: CASSLTGNYGYTF. V gene TRBV28 combines with J gene TRBJ1-2; the D gene is possibly TRBD1 (5 bases). Per the germline V gene, CDR1 is MDHEN and CDR2 is SYDVKM. Trimming removed 2 bases from V and 2 bases from J, with 6 bases in between. CDR3 length: 13 amino acids.

This clone has just one count. The gene calls are TRBV12-5 and TRBJ2-1; no clear D gene. Germline CDR1 and CDR2: LGHNT and FRNRAP. Trimming removed 4 bases at V and 0 bases at J, with 7 bases between. This CDR3 region has 14 residues. Here the CDR3 DNA reads TGTGCTAGTGGTTCCCTCTACTCCTACAATGAGCAGTTCTTC. The encoded protein is CASGSLYSYNEQFF.

The chain couples TRBV7-2 to TRBJ1-1, with unresolved D. The V end was cut by 5 bases, the J end by 4 bases, with 17 bases between. Per the germline V gene, CDR1 is SGHTA and CDR2 is FQGNSA. This CDR3 has 15 amino acids. The CDR3 nucleotides are TGTGCCAGCAGCCCCTACCGGGGTGGGAGCACTGAAGCTTTCTTT. Protein sequence: CASSPYRGGSTEAFF. The whole variable domain, filled in from reference TRBV7-2 and TRBJ1-1, reads GAGVSQSPSNKVTEKGKDVELRCDPISGHTALYWYRQSLGQGLEFLIYFQGNSAPDKSGLPSDRFSAERTGGSVSTLTIQRTQQEDSAVYLCASSPYRGGSTEAFFGQGTRLTVV.

The rearrangement links TRBV5-1 to TRBJ1-4; TRBD1 matches 7 bases. This CDR3 is built from 15 residues. Germline CDR1 is SGHRS and CDR2 is YFSETQ. With 4 bases clipped from V and 5 bases from J, the junction kept 8 bases outside the gene matches. The CDR3 DNA follows: TGCGCCAGCAGCCCATGGACAGGACCGAATGAAAAACTGTTTTTT. Protein product: CASSPWTGPNEKLFF.

The genes are TRBV10-3 and TRBJ2-3, with a tentative D call TRBD2 (5 bases). V shed 3 bases and J shed 0 bases, with 10 bases lying between them. Germline CDR1 is ENHRY and CDR2 is SYGVKD. The CDR3 consists of 15 residues. This chain's CDR3 is CAISEEGLSTDTQYF. The DNA of the CDR3 is TGTGCCATCAGTGAAGAGGGCCTTAGCACAGATACGCAGTATTTT.